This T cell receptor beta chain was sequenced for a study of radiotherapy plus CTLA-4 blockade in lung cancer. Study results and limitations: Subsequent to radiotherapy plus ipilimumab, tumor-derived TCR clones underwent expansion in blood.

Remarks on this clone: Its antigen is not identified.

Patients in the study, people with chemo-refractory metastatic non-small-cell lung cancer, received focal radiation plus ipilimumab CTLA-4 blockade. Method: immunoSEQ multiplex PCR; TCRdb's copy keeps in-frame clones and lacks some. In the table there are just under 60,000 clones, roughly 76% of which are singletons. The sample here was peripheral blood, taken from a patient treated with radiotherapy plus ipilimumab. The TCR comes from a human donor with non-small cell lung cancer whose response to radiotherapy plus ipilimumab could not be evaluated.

CDR3 nucleotides: TGTGCCAGCAGTGAACGTGTCCTTCCCCACGAGCAGTACTTC. Translating gives CASSERVLPHEQYF. The chain carries TRBV6-1 and TRBJ2-7; D unclear. Germline V gives CDR1 MNHNS, CDR2 SASEGT. Trimming shortened V by 2 bases and J by 5 bases, and 13 bases separated the two germline ends. This CDR3 contains 14 residues.